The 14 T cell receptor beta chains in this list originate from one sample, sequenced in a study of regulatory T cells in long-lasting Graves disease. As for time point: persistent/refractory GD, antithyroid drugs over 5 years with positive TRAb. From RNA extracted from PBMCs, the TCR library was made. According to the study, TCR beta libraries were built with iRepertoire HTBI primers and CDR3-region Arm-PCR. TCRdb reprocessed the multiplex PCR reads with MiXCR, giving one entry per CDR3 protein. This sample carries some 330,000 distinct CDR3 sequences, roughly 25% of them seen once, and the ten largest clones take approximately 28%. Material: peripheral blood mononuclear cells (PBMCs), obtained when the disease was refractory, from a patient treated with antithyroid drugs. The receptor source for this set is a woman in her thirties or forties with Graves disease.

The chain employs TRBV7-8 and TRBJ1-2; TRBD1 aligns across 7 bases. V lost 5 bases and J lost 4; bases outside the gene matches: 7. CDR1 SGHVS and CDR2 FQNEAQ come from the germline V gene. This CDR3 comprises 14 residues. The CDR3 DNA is TGTGCCAGCAGCAAACGGGACAGTTTCTATGGCTACACCTTC. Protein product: CASSKRDSFYGYTF.

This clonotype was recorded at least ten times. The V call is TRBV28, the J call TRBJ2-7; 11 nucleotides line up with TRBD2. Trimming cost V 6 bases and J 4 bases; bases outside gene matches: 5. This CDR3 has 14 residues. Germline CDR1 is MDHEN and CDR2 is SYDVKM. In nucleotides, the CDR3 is TGTGCCAGCAGACTAGCGGGAGAGCTATACGAGCAGTACTTC. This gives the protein CASRLAGELYEQYF. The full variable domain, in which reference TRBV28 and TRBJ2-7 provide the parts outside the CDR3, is DVKVTQSSRYLVKRTGEKVFLECVQDMDHENMFWYRQDPGLGLRLIYFSYDVKMKEKGDIPEGYSVSREKKERFSLILESASTNQTSMYLCASRLAGELYEQYFGPGTRLTVT.

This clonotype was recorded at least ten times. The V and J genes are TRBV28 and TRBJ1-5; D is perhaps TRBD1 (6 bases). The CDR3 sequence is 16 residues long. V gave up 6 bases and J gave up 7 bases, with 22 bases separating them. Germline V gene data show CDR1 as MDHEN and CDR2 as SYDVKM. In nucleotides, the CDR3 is TGTGCCAGCAGCTTGCGGTCCTACAGGGAGGACCAGCCCCAGCATTTT. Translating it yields CASSLRSYREDQPQHF. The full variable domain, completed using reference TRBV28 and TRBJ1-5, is DVKVTQSSRYLVKRTGEKVFLECVQDMDHENMFWYRQDPGLGLRLIYFSYDVKMKEKGDIPEGYSVSREKKERFSLILESASTNQTSMYLCASSLRSYREDQPQHFGDGTRLSIL.

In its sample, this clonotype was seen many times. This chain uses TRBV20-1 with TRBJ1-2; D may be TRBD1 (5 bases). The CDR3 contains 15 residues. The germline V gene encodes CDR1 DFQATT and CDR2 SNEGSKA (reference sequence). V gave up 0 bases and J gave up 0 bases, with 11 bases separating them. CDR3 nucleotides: TGCAGTGCTAGAGATAGGGGACGGGCTAACTATGGCTACACCTTC. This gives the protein CSARDRGRANYGYTF.

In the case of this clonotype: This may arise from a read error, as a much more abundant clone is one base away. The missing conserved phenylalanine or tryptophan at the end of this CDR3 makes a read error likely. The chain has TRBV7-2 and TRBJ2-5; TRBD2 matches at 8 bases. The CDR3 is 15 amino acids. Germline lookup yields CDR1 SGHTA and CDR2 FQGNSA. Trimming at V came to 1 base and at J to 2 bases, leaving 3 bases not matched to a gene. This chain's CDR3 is CASSLVGTSQETQYL. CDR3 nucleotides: TGTGCCAGCAGCTTAGTAGGGACTAGTCAAGAGACCCAGTACCTC.

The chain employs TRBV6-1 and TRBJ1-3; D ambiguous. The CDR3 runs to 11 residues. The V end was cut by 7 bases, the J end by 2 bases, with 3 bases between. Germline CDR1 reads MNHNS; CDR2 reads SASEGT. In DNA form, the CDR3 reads TGTGCCAGCATCGCTGGAAACACCATATATTTT. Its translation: CASIAGNTIYF.

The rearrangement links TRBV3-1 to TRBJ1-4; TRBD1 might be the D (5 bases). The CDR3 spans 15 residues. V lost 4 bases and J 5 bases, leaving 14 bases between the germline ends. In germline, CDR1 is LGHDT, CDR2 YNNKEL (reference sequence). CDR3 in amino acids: CASSLEGTYNEKLFF. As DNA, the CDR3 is TGTGCCAGCAGCCTTGAGGGGACCTACAATGAAAAACTGTTTTTT.

CDR3 protein: CASSQEASGFGETQYF. CDR3 coding DNA: TGTGCCAGCAGCCAAGAGGCTAGCGGGTTCGGAGAGACCCAGTACTTC. This chain connects TRBV7-9 to TRBJ2-5; 8 nucleotides line up with TRBD2. J lost 4 bases, V lost 5 bases, and 12 bases had no gene match. The CDR3 runs to 16 residues. The germline CDR1 and CDR2 sequences are SEHNR and FQNEAQ (reference sequence).

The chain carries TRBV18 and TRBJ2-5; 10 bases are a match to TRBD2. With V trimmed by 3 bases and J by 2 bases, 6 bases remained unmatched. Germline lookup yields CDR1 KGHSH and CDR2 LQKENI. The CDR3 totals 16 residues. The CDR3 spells CASSPRVLAGQETQYF. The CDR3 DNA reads TGTGCCAGCTCACCGAGGGTACTAGCGGGACAAGAGACCCAGTACTTC.

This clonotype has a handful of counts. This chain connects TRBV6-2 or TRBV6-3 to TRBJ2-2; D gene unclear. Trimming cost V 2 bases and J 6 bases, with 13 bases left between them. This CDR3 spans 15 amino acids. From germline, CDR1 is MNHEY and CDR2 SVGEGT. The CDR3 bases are TGTGCCAGCAGTTACAACCCCGACTCGGCCGGGGAGCTGTTTTTT. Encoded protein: CASSYNPDSAGELFF.

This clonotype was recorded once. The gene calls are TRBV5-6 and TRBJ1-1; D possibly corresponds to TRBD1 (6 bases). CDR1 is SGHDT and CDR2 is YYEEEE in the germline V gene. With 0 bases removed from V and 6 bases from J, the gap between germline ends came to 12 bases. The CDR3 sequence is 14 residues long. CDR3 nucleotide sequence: TGTGCCAGCAGCTTGGGCGGGGGCGGCGCTGAAGCTTTCTTT. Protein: CASSLGGGGAEAFF.

The CDR3 nucleotides read TGTGCCAGCAGCTTAGGAGGGGGGGCAGGGGCTGGCAATCAGCCCCAGCATTTT. Its protein is CASSLGGGAGAGNQPQHF. The chain employs TRBV11-2 and TRBJ1-5; D may be TRBD1 (6 bases). The germline CDR1 and CDR2 sequences are SGHAT and FQNNGV. Trimming removed 1 base at V and 2 bases at J, with 18 bases between. This CDR3 is 18 amino acids long.

The CDR3 nucleotides are TGCAGTGCTAGTCTCGCTAGCGGGAGTGATGAGCAGTTCTTC. It codes for CSASLASGSDEQFF. This chain links TRBV20-1 with TRBJ2-1, with 10 bases fitting TRBD2. The trim removed 3 bases at V and 8 bases at J, leaving 7 bases unmatched. The CDR3 runs 14 residues. Germline V lookup: CDR1 DFQATT, CDR2 SNEGSKA (reference sequence).

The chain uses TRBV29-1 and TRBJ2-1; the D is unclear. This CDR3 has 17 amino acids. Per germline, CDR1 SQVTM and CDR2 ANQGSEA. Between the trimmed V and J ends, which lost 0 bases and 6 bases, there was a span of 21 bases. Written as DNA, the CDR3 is TGCAGCGTTGAAGAAAGTTACTCGTGGAATTACCCCAATGAGCAGTTCTTC. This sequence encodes CSVEESYSWNYPNEQFF.